The 6 T cell receptor beta chains below come from one sample, sequenced in a study of cytomegalovirus exposure and HLA in healthy donors. The PCR ran on 60 Vbeta and 13 Jbeta primers. Some clones are missing from TCRdb's copy, which holds only in-frame ones; the method was immunoSEQ multiplex PCR. The table includes over 150,000 clones, approximately 80% detected once. The material sequenced was PBMCs. The receptors come from a woman in her 30s in good health and CMV-seronegative.

The V gene is TRBV29-1, the J gene TRBJ2-1, with D possibly being TRBD2 (6 bases). The CDR3 has 15 residues. Germline values: CDR1 SQVTM, CDR2 ANQGSEA. The V end was cut by 4 bases, the J end by 0 bases, with 13 bases between. CDR3 DNA: TGCAGCGTTGGTGGTAGCGGCAACTCCTACAATGAGCAGTTCTTC. Protein: CSVGGSGNSYNEQFF.

The V call is TRBV6-1, the J call TRBJ1-4, with D unresolved. Trimming pared 1 base from V and 4 bases from J, leaving 19 bases between. The CDR3 is 18 residues long. CDR1 MNHNS and CDR2 SASEGT come from the germline V gene. CDR3 amino acids: CASSEGSFEVTYNEKLFF. Written as DNA, the CDR3 is TGTGCCAGCAGTGAAGGTTCTTTTGAGGTGACCTATAATGAAAAACTGTTTTTT.

This rearrangement joins TRBV11-1 to TRBJ2-5, with 7 bases lining up with TRBD1. The length of the CDR3 is 15 residues. Germline V gene data show CDR1 as SGHAT and CDR2 as FQDESV (reference sequence). The J segment lost 5 bases and the V segment lost 4 bases, leaving 10 bases of the junction unmatched. Here the CDR3 reads CASSSRTGTGETQYF. CDR3 sequence (DNA): TGTGCCAGCAGCTCCCGGACAGGAACGGGGGAGACCCAGTACTTC.

A single count supports this clone. J is TRBJ2-5 and V is TRBV12-2; TRBD2, the table's D call, was not compared with the DNA. The end of the DNA is better explained by TRBJ2-7, so the J call may be wrong. TRBV12-2 is a known pseudogene. The CDR3 extends over 18 amino acids. The CDR3 spells CASRSGTSGRRLIYEQYF. The CDR3 nucleotides are TGTGCAAGTCGCTCTGGGACTAGCGGGCGCCGTTTGATCTACGAGCAGTACTTC.

Note on this clone: Other DNA sequences in the same sample also yield this CDR3. The chain recombines TRBV2 with TRBJ1-5; D is unresolved. CDR3 length equals 15 residues. The germline gives CDR1 SNHLY, CDR2 FYNNEI. Trimming cost V 1 base and J 0 bases, with 7 bases left between them. CDR3 coding DNA: TGTGCCAGCAGTGAAGGGGAGTATAGCAATCAGCCCCAGCATTTT. As protein: CASSEGEYSNQPQHF.

The gene calls are TRBV14 and TRBJ2-3; D perhaps matches TRBD2 (5 bases). The CDR3 covers 14 residues. Germline V gene lookup returns CDR1 SGHDN and CDR2 FVKESK. Trimming left V 1 base short and J 2 bases short, with 7 bases between. CDR3 protein: CASSQATITDTQYF. The CDR3 DNA follows: TGTGCCAGCAGCCAAGCGACTATCACAGATACGCAGTATTTT.